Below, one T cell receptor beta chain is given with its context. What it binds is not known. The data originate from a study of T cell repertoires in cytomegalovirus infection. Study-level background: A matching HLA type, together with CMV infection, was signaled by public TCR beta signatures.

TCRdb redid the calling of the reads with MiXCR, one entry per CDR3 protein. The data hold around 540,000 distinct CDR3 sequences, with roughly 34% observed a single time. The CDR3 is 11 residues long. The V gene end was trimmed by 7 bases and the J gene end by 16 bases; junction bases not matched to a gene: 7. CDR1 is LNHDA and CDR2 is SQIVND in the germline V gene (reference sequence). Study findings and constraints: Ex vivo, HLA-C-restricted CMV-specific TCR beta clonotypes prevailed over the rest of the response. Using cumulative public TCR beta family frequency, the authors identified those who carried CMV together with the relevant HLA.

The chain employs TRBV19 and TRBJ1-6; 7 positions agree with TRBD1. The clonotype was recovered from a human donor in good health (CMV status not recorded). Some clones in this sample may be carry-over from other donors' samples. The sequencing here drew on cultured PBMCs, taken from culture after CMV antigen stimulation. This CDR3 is CASTYGTALHF. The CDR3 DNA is TGTGCCAGTACCTATGGGACAGCACTCCACTTT.